The clone carrying this T cell receptor beta chain was recorded at least ten times. TCRdb re-called the 5' RACE reads through MiXCR, storing one row per CDR3 protein. The profile covers approximately 32,000 distinct CDR3 sequences, with under 12% appearing a single time and around 10% taken by the ten largest. The sample comes from a study of T cells after yellow fever vaccination. Overall study: Sorting by CD3, CD45RA, CCR7 and CD95 gave EM, EMRA, CM and Tscm subsets.

The CDR3 sequence is 18 residues long. Germline V gene sequence: CDR1 SGHRS, CDR2 YFSETQ. Germline trimming cut 4 bases from V and 4 bases from J; bases unmatched to any gene: 14. Here the sequenced sample was PBMCs, either bulk or a sorted T-cell subset (CD4+, CD8+, memory, or dextramer-sorted; not recorded which), taken about 2 weeks after the first yellow fever vaccination. This sequence was found in a man between 18 and 29 years old who received the YFV17D yellow fever vaccine. The chain has TRBV5-1 and TRBJ2-3, with 11 bases fitting TRBD2. In DNA, the CDR3 is TGCGCCAGCAGCGTAGGGCTAGCGGGGGGCTCTGGGGCAGATACGCAGTATTTT. Translated, it gives CASSVGLAGGSGADTQYF.